This T cell receptor (beta chain) originates from a study of CD8+CD57+ T cells in acquired aplastic anemia. Study at large: Isolated CD4+ and CD8+ cells, once sorted, yielded DNA averaging around 3 ug. Sequencing produced an average of about 10 million reads per healthy donor for CD4+ cells.

The template used for profiling TCR beta VDJ and CDR3 was genomic DNA. TCRdb used MiXCR to reprocess the reads, holding one entry per CDR3 protein. Of around 200,000 distinct CDR3 sequences listed, approximately 60% are singletons. The CDR3 totals 16 residues. Germline lookup yields CDR1 SGDLS and CDR2 YYNGEE. Trimming took 0 bases from V and 3 from J; bases not matched to a gene: 5. Sample: sorted CD4+, CD8+, or CD8+CD57+ T cells (not recorded which) from PBMCs. This sequence joins TRBV9 and TRBJ2-3; 9 nucleotides align to TRBD1. The sequence derives from a human donor in good health. The CDR3: CASSVAGTGITDTQYF. DNA of the CDR3: TGTGCCAGCAGCGTAGCTGGGACAGGGATTACAGATACGCAGTATTTT.